This TCR beta chain was observed in a study of cytotoxic CD8 clonotypes in ibrutinib-treated CLL. Study-level background: Approximately ten relapsed/refractory, around 14 treatment-naive; around 18 IGHV unmutated.

For this clone: What it binds is not known.

Study conclusions and caveats: Clonality was higher at baseline than in age-matched healthy donors and tracked circulating CD8+ T-cell counts. Clonotypes that were public were uncommon, and they contracted or stayed stable on treatment.

Deep sequencing aimed at 1 in 200,000 to 1 in 1 million T cells' resolution. Sequenced by immunoSEQ multiplex PCR; TCRdb stores in-frame clones only, minus some. The table lists approximately 140,000 clones, under 95% of them singletons, with 11% in the top ten. This sample comprised PBMCs, obtained after 12 months of ibrutinib treatment. This TCR was sampled from a human donor with chronic lymphocytic leukemia.

CDR3 DNA: TGTGCCAGCAGCCCGGAGCCGCTGAAGAACACCGGGGAGCTGTTTTTT. Translating it yields CASSPEPLKNTGELFF. The chain has TRBV5-4 and TRBJ2-2; D is unclear. CDR1 is SGHNT, CDR2 YYREEE, per germline (reference sequence). Trimming stripped 4 bases from V and 1 base from J, with 14 bases between. The CDR3 is made up of 16 amino acids.